These 32 T cell receptor beta chains were sequenced from one sample in a study of graft-versus-host responses after intestinal transplantation. This table comes from immunoSEQ multiplex PCR, and its TCRdb copy is limited to in-frame clones, with some not included. The sample has 75,000 to 100,000 clones; over 80% are singletons. Which antigens these TCRs recognize remains unknown. The sequences come from unstimulated CD8+ T cells sorted from spleen or lymph node cells, collected before intestinal transplant. The receptors stem from a human donor who received an intestinal transplant.

The J gene is TRBJ2-2, the V gene TRBV30; 8 bases match TRBD2. The CDR3 is made up of 14 amino acids. Germline CDR1 is GTSNPN and CDR2 is SVGIG (reference sequence). After removal of 7 bases from V and 5 bases from J, the junction contained 9 bases not matched to a gene. CDR3 sequence (DNA): TGTGCCTCCGGACTAGCCCTAGGGACCGGGGAGCTGTTTTTT. This encodes CASGLALGTGELFF.

The chain couples TRBV5-6 to TRBJ2-1; the match to TRBD2 covers 11 bases. Germline trimming cut 0 bases from V and 1 base from J; bases unmatched to any gene: 6. The CDR3 covers 18 residues. Germline-derived CDR1 and CDR2 are SGHDT and YYEEEE. CDR3 sequence reads: CASSLALAGGGSYNEQFF. CDR3 DNA sequence: TGTGCCAGCAGCTTGGCCCTAGCGGGGGGAGGATCCTACAATGAGCAGTTCTTC.

This chain connects TRBV6-5 to TRBJ2-2; D is perhaps TRBD1 (6 bases). The germline V and J ends were trimmed by 8 bases and 3 bases, with 10 bases remaining between them. Germline V CDR1 and CDR2: MNHEY, SVGAGI. CDR3 length equals 13 residues. CDR3 DNA sequence: TGTGCCAGCGAGGCAGGGGACACCGGGGAGCTGTTTTTT. Translation: CASEAGDTGELFF.

The rearrangement links TRBV27 to TRBJ2-7; possibly TRBD1 for D (5 bases). CDR1 and CDR2 from the germline V gene are MNHEY and SMNVEV (reference sequence). The CDR3 length is 15 residues. Trimming removed 2 bases at V and 3 bases at J, with 14 bases between. The CDR3 reads CASSLDGRGYYEQYF. Here the CDR3 DNA reads TGTGCCAGCAGTTTAGATGGTAGGGGATACTACGAGCAGTACTTC.

J is TRBJ2-5 and V is TRBV18; TRBD2 aligns across 11 bases. V was pared by 1 base and J by 2 bases, with 3 bases of the junction left unmatched. In germline, CDR1 is KGHSH, CDR2 LQKENI. This CDR3 has 16 amino acids. The CDR3 here is CASSPRTSGLQETQYF. The CDR3 DNA sequence: TGTGCCAGCTCACCACGGACTAGCGGGTTGCAAGAGACCCAGTACTTC. The entire variable domain, with the rest obtained from reference TRBV18 and TRBJ2-5, is as follows: NAGVMQNPRHLVRRRGQEARLRCSPMKGHSHVYWYRQLPEEGLKFMVYLQKENIIDESGMPKERFSAEFPKEGPSILRIQQVVRGDSAAYFCASSPRTSGLQETQYFGPGTRLLVL.

This rearrangement joins TRBV2 to TRBJ2-3, with D possibly TRBD2 on 5 matching bases. From germline, CDR1 is SNHLY and CDR2 FYNNEI. V lost 10 bases, J lost 0 bases, and 17 bases lay in between. The CDR3 extends over 15 amino acids. DNA for the CDR3: TGTGCCACACTACAGAGTAGCGTCAGCACAGATACGCAGTATTTT. Its protein is CATLQSSVSTDTQYF.

V and J are TRBV5-6 and TRBJ2-1; weak D call: TRBD1 (6 bases). Looked up from germline, CDR1 is SGHDT and CDR2 is YYEEEE. The ends were cut back, 4 bases at V and 2 bases at J, with 13 bases in the middle. The CDR3 has 15 residues. This CDR3 reads CASSRIQGPYNEQFF. CDR3 coding DNA: TGTGCCAGCAGCCGGATACAGGGTCCCTACAATGAGCAGTTCTTC. The full variable domain, rest sourced from reference TRBV5-6 and TRBJ2-1, is DAGVTQSPTHLIKTRGQQVTLRCSPKSGHDTVSWYQQALGQGPQFIFQYYEEEERQRGNFPDRFSGHQFPNYSSELNVNALLLGDSALYLCASSRIQGPYNEQFFGPGTRLTVL.

This chain connects TRBV10-2 to TRBJ2-5; 12 positions agree with TRBD1. The end of the DNA is better explained by TRBJ2-7, so the J call may be wrong. Germline assignment: CDR1 WSHSY and CDR2 SAAADI. This CDR3 spans 13 amino acids. CDR3 in amino acids: CASAGQGAVEQYF. The CDR3 region has the DNA TGCGCCAGCGCGGGACAGGGGGCAGTCGAGCAGTACTTC.

The rearrangement joins TRBV15 to TRBJ2-2; TRBD2 matches 9 bases. Germline assignment: CDR1 LNHNV and CDR2 YYDKDF (reference sequence). Unmatched junction bases numbered 7, after V lost 2 bases and J lost 6 bases. This CDR3 contains 16 residues. CDR3 loop: CATSRSPGLASGELFF. CDR3 in DNA: TGTGCCACCAGCAGATCCCCGGGACTAGCATCCGGGGAGCTGTTTTTT.

The rearrangement links TRBV30 to TRBJ1-3; D gene unclear. CDR3 size: 16 residues. Deletions cut 4 bases from V and 4 bases from J, with 20 bases between. Germline CDR1 and CDR2: GTSNPN and SVGIG (reference sequence). The CDR3 loop reads CAWNVWRGLGGNTIYF. The CDR3 region has the DNA TGTGCCTGGAATGTATGGAGAGGGCTGGGGGGAAACACCATATATTTT. Filled out from reference TRBV30 and TRBJ1-3, the complete variable domain reads SQTIHQWPATLVQPVGSPLSLECTVEGTSNPNLYWYRQAAGRGLQLLFYSVGIGQISSEVPQNLSASRPQDRQFILSSKKLLLSDSGFYLCAWNVWRGLGGNTIYFGEGSWLTVV.

CDR3 nucleotides: TGCGCCAGCAGCTCACGGGTCCTGAACACTGAAGCTTTCTTT. Protein sequence: CASSSRVLNTEAFF. The V call is TRBV4-1, the J call TRBJ1-1; D call uncertain. Germline assignment: CDR1 MGHRA and CDR2 YSYEKL. Trimming took off 5 bases at V and 0 bases at J, with 10 bases between the two ends. The CDR3 covers 14 residues.

The chain recombines TRBV5-1 with TRBJ2-1, with D maybe TRBD1 (5 bases). V lost 6 bases, J lost 5 bases, and 9 bases lay in between. Germline V gives CDR1 SGHRS, CDR2 YFSETQ. This CDR3 is built from 12 residues. CDR3 region: CASTAGNNEQFF. Here the CDR3 DNA reads TGCGCCAGCACGGCAGGGAACAATGAGCAGTTCTTC. The variable domain in full, with the rest retrieved from reference TRBV5-1 and TRBJ2-1, is KAGVTQTPRYLIKTRGQQVTLSCSPISGHRSVSWYQQTPGQGLQFLFEYFSETQRNKGNFPGRFSGRQFSNSRSEMNVSTLELGDSALYLCASTAGNNEQFFGPGTRLTVL.

The J gene is TRBJ1-2, the V gene TRBV11-2; 12 bases align to TRBD1. Germline-derived CDR1 and CDR2 are SGHAT and FQNNGV. The CDR3 is made up of 14 amino acids. Losses at the gene ends were 3 bases for V and 8 bases for J; bases not matched to a gene: 4. For the CDR3, the DNA is TGTGCCAGCAGCTTGGGACAGGGGGCCGAAGGCTACACCTTC. This sequence encodes CASSLGQGAEGYTF.

The chain recombines TRBV30 with TRBJ1-4; the match to TRBD1 covers 9 bases. CDR1 is GTSNPN, CDR2 SVGIG, per germline (reference sequence). This CDR3 region has 14 residues. Trimming took 5 bases from V and 6 from J; bases not matched to a gene: 7. The CDR3 is CAWGTGTGHEKLFF. CDR3 coding DNA: TGTGCCTGGGGTACCGGGACAGGGCATGAAAAACTGTTTTTT.

The chain employs TRBV9 and TRBJ1-1; a possible D gene is TRBD1 (5 bases). The CDR3 runs to 13 residues. The V end was cut by 4 bases, the J end by 8 bases, with 15 bases between. CDR1 and CDR2 (germline): SGDLS, YYNGEE. DNA for the CDR3: TGTGCCAGCAGCCCGAGCGGGGGGGAGGAAGCTTTCTTT. Translating it yields CASSPSGGEEAFF.

This chain joins TRBV5-6 and TRBJ1-6, with D maybe TRBD1 (6 bases). The CDR3 is made up of 15 amino acids. Deletions cut 4 bases from V and 7 bases from J, with 15 bases between. Germline values: CDR1 SGHDT, CDR2 YYEEEE. CDR3: CASSVRDTINSPLHF. The CDR3 DNA sequence: TGTGCCAGCAGCGTACGGGACACGATCAATTCACCCCTCCACTTT. Based on the CDR3 plus reference TRBV5-6 and TRBJ1-6, the full variable domain is DAGVTQSPTHLIKTRGQQVTLRCSPKSGHDTVSWYQQALGQGPQFIFQYYEEEERQRGNFPDRFSGHQFPNYSSELNVNALLLGDSALYLCASSVRDTINSPLHFGNGTRLTVT.

In nucleotides, the CDR3 is TGTGCCAGCAGCTTAGATATACACCCCTACGAGCAGTACTTC. It encodes CASSLDIHPYEQYF. V and J are TRBV11-2 and TRBJ2-7; D is uncertain. CDR1 and CDR2 (germline): SGHAT, FQNNGV. There are 14 residues in the CDR3. V was pared by 0 bases and J by 2 bases, with 8 bases between.

The chain joins TRBV7-9 to TRBJ1-5; D is undetermined. This CDR3 has 13 amino acids. The germline V and J ends were trimmed by 2 bases and 7 bases, with 9 bases remaining between them. CDR1 SEHNR and CDR2 FQNEAQ come from the germline V gene (reference sequence). The CDR3 is CASSLSENQPQHF. In DNA, the CDR3 is TGTGCCAGCAGCTTAAGTGAGAACCAGCCCCAGCATTTT.

J is TRBJ1-6 and V is TRBV11-3; D ambiguous. The CDR3 contains 14 residues. V lost 6 bases and J lost 4, with 10 bases in between. Germline assignment: CDR1 SGHNT and CDR2 YENEEA. The CDR3 coding sequence is TGTGCCAGCAGGAGACGAGGGTATAATTCACCCCTCCACTTT. Translating it yields CASRRRGYNSPLHF.

The sample holds a few counts of this clone. The chain combines TRBV19 with TRBJ2-7; D is perhaps TRBD2 (5 bases). Germline lookup yields CDR1 LNHDA and CDR2 SQIVND (reference sequence). Trimming removed 3 bases at V and 3 bases at J, with 12 bases between. The CDR3 has 14 amino acids. The chain's CDR3 is CASSMDSNGYEQYF. DNA of the CDR3: TGTGCCAGTAGTATGGACTCCAATGGCTACGAGCAGTACTTC.

V is TRBV27 and J is TRBJ2-5; TRBD1 is a possible D gene (5 bases). Germline V gives CDR1 MNHEY, CDR2 SMNVEV (reference sequence). The CDR3 runs to 16 residues. Trimming shortened V by 2 bases and J by 4 bases, and 17 bases separated the two germline ends. Written as DNA, the CDR3 is TGTGCCAGCAGTTTAGTTGGGGCCCAAGGCGGAGAGACCCAGTACTTC. The encoded protein is CASSLVGAQGGETQYF.

This clone was counted once. The V call is TRBV6-6, the J call TRBJ2-5, with TRBD2 matching 8 bases. With 1 base clipped from V and 5 bases from J, the junction kept 9 bases outside the gene matches. This CDR3 comprises 16 residues. The germline V gene encodes CDR1 MNHNY and CDR2 SVGAGI (reference sequence). DNA for the CDR3: TGTGCCAGCAGTTACTATAGAAACGGACTAGCCGAGACCCAGTACTTC. This encodes CASSYYRNGLAETQYF.

The V and J genes are TRBV7-9 and TRBJ2-7; no clear D. Looked up from germline, CDR1 is SEHNR and CDR2 is FQNEAQ (reference sequence). CDR3 length: 13 amino acids. Trimming pared 2 bases from V and 3 bases from J, leaving 8 bases between. The CDR3, as DNA: TGTGCCAGCAGCTTATCTGCGAGCTACGAGCAGTACTTC. Residues: CASSLSASYEQYF.

This clone has only a few counts. The chain uses TRBV10-3 and TRBJ1-1, with D perhaps matching TRBD1 (5 bases). This CDR3 spans 14 amino acids. Germline V gives CDR1 ENHRY, CDR2 SYGVKD. V was cut by 2 bases and J by 5 bases, with 12 bases left in between. CDR3 nucleotide sequence: TGTGCCATCAGTGAGATCCAGGGAAGGACTGAAGCTTTCTTT. It is translated as CAISEIQGRTEAFF.

The CDR3 DNA sequence: TGTGCCAGCAGCGCCATTAGCGGGATCTACAATGAGCAGTTCTTC. Protein product: CASSAISGIYNEQFF. This chain joins TRBV2 and TRBJ2-1; TRBD2 matches at 8 bases. This CDR3 is built from 15 residues. V shed 6 bases and J 3 bases; nucleotides not matched to a gene: 7. CDR1 is SNHLY, CDR2 FYNNEI, per germline.

V is TRBV27 and J is TRBJ2-5; D ambiguous. The CDR3 covers 11 residues. Germline values: CDR1 MNHEY, CDR2 SMNVEV (reference sequence). Between the trimmed V and J ends, which lost 7 bases and 4 bases, there was a span of 7 bases. CDR3 coding DNA: TGTGCCAGCAAATTCGGAGAGACCCAGTACTTC. Its protein product is CASKFGETQYF.

The chain combines TRBV5-6 with TRBJ2-1; D is possibly TRBD2 (6 bases). Germline CDR1 reads SGHDT; CDR2 reads YYEEEE. This CDR3 region has 14 residues. Trimming shortened V by 2 bases and J by 6 bases, and 12 bases separated the two germline ends. CDR3 sequence reads: CASSFTTSGNEQFF. CDR3 bases: TGTGCCAGCAGCTTTACGACTAGTGGCAATGAGCAGTTCTTC.

This clone appeared once. The chain carries TRBV11-3 and TRBJ2-3, with a tentative D call TRBD1 (6 bases). The CDR3 totals 16 residues. The V gene's germline CDR1 is SGHNT and CDR2 YENEEA. The V end was cut by 5 bases, the J end by 4 bases, with 19 bases between. CDR3 in DNA: TGTGCCAGCAGCACCACGGACAGCCCTACCCCAGATACGCAGTATTTT. Amino acid sequence: CASSTTDSPTPDTQYF.

The genes are TRBV6-1 and TRBJ2-5; TRBD1 matches at 8 bases. This CDR3 has 13 residues. Trimming at V came to 8 bases and at J to 1 base, leaving 3 bases not matched to a gene. Germline V gene sequence: CDR1 MNHNS, CDR2 SASEGT. CDR3 DNA sequence: TGTGCCAGCGAGGACAGGGTCCAAGAGACCCAGTACTTC. It codes for CASEDRVQETQYF.

The chain carries TRBV4-3 and TRBJ1-3; D remains ambiguous. Trimming removed 0 bases at V and 7 bases at J, with 7 bases between. This CDR3 contains 13 residues. CDR1 and CDR2 from the germline V gene are LGHNA and YSLEER. Here the CDR3 DNA reads TGCGCCAGCAGCCAAGATATTACTAACACCATATATTTT. Encoded protein: CASSQDITNTIYF.

The chain is built from TRBV11-2 and TRBJ2-1; 9 positions agree with TRBD1. Germline CDR1 and CDR2: SGHAT and FQNNGV. This CDR3 region has 14 residues. With V trimmed by 5 bases and J by 8 bases, 7 bases remained unmatched. CDR3 in DNA: TGTGCCAGCAGCAACGGGACAGGGCTGGATGAGCAGTTCTTC. This gives the protein CASSNGTGLDEQFF.

The genes are TRBV15 and TRBJ2-2, with 7 bases matching TRBD2. Per germline, CDR1 LNHNV and CDR2 YYDKDF (reference sequence). Trimming removed 0 bases from V and 5 bases from J; junction bases left unmatched: 9. CDR3 length: 17 residues. CDR3 nucleotides: TGTGCCACCAGCAGAGATCCGGGGCTAGCGGAGACCGGGGAGCTGTTTTTT. The encoded protein is CATSRDPGLAETGELFF.